A selection of T cell receptor beta chains follows, all from one sample in a study of blood T cells in healthy people across ages. MiXCR, applied by TCRdb to the 5' RACE reads, yields one record per CDR3 protein. The data hold more than 1.4 million distinct CDR3 sequences, with roughly 40% observed a single time. The sequenced material came from blood. Receptors were obtained from a young woman in good health. Each CDR3 is given with its conserved first and last residue. D genes are given only for firm matches. Not all rows give a size; the values are once, few, many and, for expanded clones, a class.

v_call: TRBV6-5; j_call: TRBJ2-7; clone_size: .; d_call: .; cdr3_aa: CASSSEDKNNEQYF; cdr3_nt: TGTGCCAGCAGTTCGGAGGATAAGAACAATGAGCAGTACTTC
v_call: TRBV30; j_call: TRBJ1-2; clone_size: once; d_call: .; cdr3_aa: CAWSGRNYGYTF; cdr3_nt: TGTGCCTGGAGTGGGCGTAACTATGGCTACACCTTC
v_call: TRBV5-1; j_call: TRBJ1-1; clone_size: few; d_call: .; cdr3_aa: CASSLTGIEAFF; cdr3_nt: TGCGCCAGCAGCTTAACAGGGATTGAAGCTTTCTTT
v_call: TRBV4-1; j_call: TRBJ2-3; clone_size: many; d_call: TRBD1; cdr3_aa: CASKWDRRAYTQYF; cdr3_nt: TGCGCCAGCAAATGGGACAGGAGGGCGTATACGCAGTATTTT
v_call: TRBV30; j_call: TRBJ2-7; clone_size: few; d_call: .; cdr3_aa: CAWSVLNSYEQYF; cdr3_nt: TGTGCCTGGAGTGTATTAAACTCCTACGAGCAGTACTTC
v_call: TRBV6-5; j_call: TRBJ2-1; clone_size: .; d_call: TRBD2; cdr3_aa: CASSYTAGGPYNEQFF; cdr3_nt: TGTGCCAGCAGTTACACGGCGGGGGGGCCCTACAATGAGCAGTTCTTC
v_call: TRBV12-3/TRBV12-4; j_call: TRBJ2-7; clone_size: .; d_call: TRBD2; cdr3_aa: CASSLEAGKDEQYF; cdr3_nt: TGTGCCAGCAGTTTAGAAGCGGGGAAGGACGAGCAGTACTTC
v_call: TRBV12-3/TRBV12-4; j_call: TRBJ1-5; clone_size: .; d_call: TRBD1; cdr3_aa: CASNPRGQGQPQHF; cdr3_nt: TGTGCCAGCAATCCGCGGGGACAGGGGCAGCCCCAGCATTTT
v_call: TRBV30; j_call: TRBJ2-7; clone_size: .; d_call: .; cdr3_aa: CAWSLTLKAYEQYF; cdr3_nt: TGTGCCTGGAGCCTTACTCTCAAGGCCTACGAGCAGTACTTC
v_call: TRBV20-1; j_call: TRBJ1-2; clone_size: .; d_call: TRBD1; cdr3_aa: CSARGPDGQGAIGYTF; cdr3_nt: TGCAGTGCTAGAGGGCCGGACGGACAGGGGGCGATCGGCTACACCTTC
v_call: TRBV6-5; j_call: TRBJ2-1; clone_size: .; d_call: TRBD2; cdr3_aa: CASRILARGSSEQFF; cdr3_nt: TGTGCCAGCAGAATACTAGCGAGGGGAAGCTCTGAGCAGTTCTTC
v_call: TRBV30; j_call: TRBJ2-2; clone_size: .; d_call: TRBD1; cdr3_aa: CAWRQAGTGYTGELFF; cdr3_nt: TGTGCCTGGAGACAGGCCGGGACAGGGTACACCGGGGAGCTGTTTTTT
v_call: TRBV2; j_call: TRBJ1-6; clone_size: .; d_call: TRBD1; cdr3_aa: CASRQGATNSPLHF; cdr3_nt: TGTGCCAGCCGGCAGGGGGCCACTAATTCACCCCTCCACTTT
v_call: TRBV9; j_call: TRBJ2-3; clone_size: once; d_call: TRBD2; cdr3_aa: CASSAGRAGVSDTQYF; cdr3_nt: TGTGCCAGCAGCGCCGGACGAGCGGGAGTTTCGGATACGCAGTATTTT